Shown below are 24 T cell receptor beta chains from a single sample sequenced in a study of identical twins. One entry per CDR3 protein, called by TCRdb with MiXCR from the 5' RACE reads. The sample comprises around 1.7 million distinct CDR3 sequences, under 35% of which are singletons, and around 0.3% rests with the top ten. Material for sequencing was cord blood. The receptors stem from a newborn girl in good health.

The chain has TRBV5-1 and TRBJ2-3, with 9 bases that match TRBD2. V was clipped by 2 bases and J by 1 base; unmatched bases: 11. CDR1 is SGHRS and CDR2 is YFSETQ in the germline V gene. The CDR3 is made up of 18 amino acids. In nucleotides, the CDR3 is TGCGCCAGCAGCTTTTACCCCTCTGGCGGGGGGGGCACAGATACGCAGTATTTT. Its protein is CASSFYPSGGGGTDTQYF.

The rearrangement joins TRBV12-3 or TRBV12-4 to TRBJ1-1, with a weak D call TRBD1 (5 bases). The CDR3 length is 13 residues. The V end was cut by 5 bases, the J end by 12 bases, with 19 bases between. CDR3 residues: CASSVGGALSTFF. Here the CDR3 DNA reads TGTGCCAGCAGTGTCGGAGGGGCCCTTTCTACTTTCTTT.

This clonotype was observed a handful of times. The chain links TRBV20-1 to TRBJ1-2; 7 positions agree with TRBD1. The CDR3 runs to 13 residues. V trimming: 2 bases; J trimming: 4 bases; junction bases outside the gene matches: 4. CDR1 is DFQATT and CDR2 is SNEGSKA in the germline V gene (reference sequence). The CDR3 region is CSARRAGGYGYTF. CDR3 coding DNA: TGCAGTGCTAGAAGGGCAGGGGGCTATGGCTACACCTTC.

V usage is TRBV30 and J usage is TRBJ2-2; no clear D. Germline V gives CDR1 GTSNPN, CDR2 SVGIG (reference sequence). This CDR3 comprises 10 residues. V lost 1 base, J lost 6 bases, and 0 bases lay in between. The CDR3 sequence is CAWSAGELFF. CDR3 coding DNA: TGTGCCTGGAGTGCCGGGGAGCTGTTTTTT.

The chain joins TRBV19 to TRBJ1-2; D is uncertain. CDR3 length: 15 amino acids. Trimming removed 1 base from V and 2 bases from J, with 11 bases in between. From germline, CDR1 is LNHDA and CDR2 SQIVND (reference sequence). CDR3 residues: CASSIVDYQNYGYTF. DNA of the CDR3: TGTGCCAGTAGTATAGTGGACTATCAGAACTATGGCTACACCTTC. The variable domain in full, completed from reference TRBV19 and TRBJ1-2, reads DGGITQSPKYLFRKEGQNVTLSCEQNLNHDAMYWYRQDPGQGLRLIYYSQIVNDFQKGDIAEGYSVSREKKESFPLTVTSAQKNPTAFYLCASSIVDYQNYGYTFGSGTRLTVV.

A few counts support this clonotype. This sequence joins TRBV21-1 and TRBJ1-2; TRBD1, as called in the table, went unchecked against the DNA. TRBV21-1 is marked as a pseudogene. The CDR3 extends over 13 amino acids. In DNA form, the CDR3 reads TGTGCCACCCCGGGGCAGGGGAACTATGGCTACACCTTC. This codes for CATPGQGNYGYTF.

This chain joins TRBV28 and TRBJ2-4; 7 bases agree with TRBD1. The CDR3 sequence is 15 residues long. Per germline, CDR1 MDHEN and CDR2 SYDVKM. The ends lost 4 bases at V and 0 bases at J; junction bases unmatched: 3. CDR3 residues: CASSWPGGAKNIQYF. The CDR3 nucleotides are TGTGCCAGCAGTTGGCCAGGGGGAGCCAAAAACATTCAGTACTTC.

With respect to this clonotype: One end of the junction is discordant with germline, which a read error may explain. The gene calls are TRBV5-1 and TRBJ2-1; the D gene is possibly TRBD2 (7 bases). The germline V gene encodes CDR1 SGHRS and CDR2 YFSETQ. This CDR3 has 17 residues. CDR3 nucleotides: TGCGCCAGCACCTTGGGGGCCGGACTAGACTCCTACAATGAGCAGTTCTTC. Protein sequence: CASTLGAGLDSYNEQFF.

The table lists this clonotype with a few counts. This chain joins TRBV12-3 or TRBV12-4 and TRBJ2-6; D possibly uses TRBD1 or TRBD2 (5 bases each). Trimming cost V 6 bases and J 3 bases, with 12 bases left between them. CDR3 size: 15 residues. CDR3 loop: CASREYGGGANVLTF. The CDR3 DNA follows: TGTGCCAGCAGGGAGTATGGGGGTGGGGCCAACGTCCTGACTTTC.

V is TRBV27 and J is TRBJ2-1; 10 nucleotides agree with TRBD2. The CDR3 runs to 17 residues. Germline CDR1 and CDR2: MNHEY and SMNVEV (reference sequence). The J segment lost 0 bases and the V segment lost 3 bases, leaving 5 bases of the junction unmatched. The CDR3, as DNA: TGTGCCAGCAGTTTTGTAGCGGGAGGAGGCTCCTACAATGAGCAGTTCTTC. As protein: CASSFVAGGGSYNEQFF.

The V gene is TRBV28, the J gene TRBJ1-5; TRBD1 aligns across 8 bases. V lost 2 bases, J lost 2 bases, and 11 bases stayed unmatched. The CDR3 has 18 residues. Germline CDR1 and CDR2: MDHEN and SYDVKM. CDR3 sequence (DNA): TGTGCCAGCAGTTTAAGTTCGGGGACAGGTGAGCGCAATCAGCCCCAGCATTTT. Its protein product is CASSLSSGTGERNQPQHF.

The table lists this clonotype with a few counts. The rearrangement joins TRBV12-3 or TRBV12-4 to TRBJ1-5, with 11 bases matching TRBD1. This CDR3 spans 16 amino acids. Trimming took 3 bases from V and 4 from J; bases not matched to a gene: 5. The DNA for the CDR3 is TGTGCCAGCAGTTTTTCGGACAGGGGGCGAAATCAGCCCCAGCATTTT. Translation gives CASSFSDRGRNQPQHF.

This clonotype was counted between two and nine times. The chain couples TRBV5-1 to TRBJ2-3; D unclear. The CDR3 has 14 residues. Germline V lookup: CDR1 SGHRS, CDR2 YFSETQ. Trimming cost V 6 bases and J 2 bases, with 13 bases left between them. The CDR3 is CASMVGSLTDTQYF. In DNA form, the CDR3 reads TGCGCCAGCATGGTGGGATCCCTCACAGATACGCAGTATTTT.

This clonotype was seen a few times. The rearrangement links TRBV28 to TRBJ2-1; tentatively, D is TRBD1 (6 bases). V was cut by 0 bases and J by 7 bases, with 13 bases left in between. This CDR3 comprises 15 residues. CDR1 is MDHEN, CDR2 SYDVKM, per germline. The CDR3 bases are TGTGCCAGCAGTTTATGGGGGGCCTCCAGAAATGAGCAGTTCTTC. Translating it yields CASSLWGASRNEQFF.

V usage is TRBV11-1 and J usage is TRBJ2-7; a possible D gene is TRBD2 (6 bases). The V gene's germline CDR1 is SGHAT and CDR2 FQDESV (reference sequence). CDR3 size: 12 residues. The V gene lost 6 bases and the J gene lost 2 bases, with 8 bases spanning the gap. CDR3 nucleotide sequence: TGTGCCAGCAGGGAGGGTCCCTACGAGCAGTACTTC. Its translation is CASREGPYEQYF.

The chain carries TRBV5-1 and TRBJ2-1; D perhaps matches TRBD2 (5 bases). CDR3 size: 17 residues. Germline CDR1 SGHRS, CDR2 YFSETQ. V lost 0 bases to trimming and J lost 4 bases, with 17 bases between them. The CDR3 DNA reads as TGCGCCAGCAGCTTGGACCCTAATCCTAGCCTGTACAATGAGCAGTTCTTC. It yields the protein CASSLDPNPSLYNEQFF.

The CDR3 loop reads CASSPGLGGYNQPQHF. Here the CDR3 DNA reads TGCGCCAGCAGCCCAGGGCTGGGGGGCTACAATCAGCCCCAGCATTTT. The rearrangement uses TRBV5-1 and TRBJ1-5; TRBD1 might be the D (6 bases). The V end lost 4 bases, the J end lost 3 bases, and 17 bases lay between the germline ends. The CDR3 totals 16 residues. Per germline, CDR1 SGHRS and CDR2 YFSETQ.

The chain employs TRBV20-1 and TRBJ1-2, with 8 bases that match TRBD1. Unmatched junction bases numbered 4, after V lost 0 bases and J lost 1 base. Germline V gives CDR1 DFQATT, CDR2 SNEGSKA (reference sequence). CDR3 length: 15 amino acids. CDR3: CSARDDRGGNYGYTF. Written as DNA, the CDR3 is TGCAGTGCTAGAGACGACAGGGGAGGTAACTATGGCTACACCTTC.

V usage is TRBV20-1 and J usage is TRBJ2-1; 9 bases map to TRBD2. After removal of 3 bases from V and 12 bases from J, the junction contained 18 bases not matched to a gene. The CDR3 extends over 16 amino acids. The germline V gene encodes CDR1 DFQATT and CDR2 SNEGSKA (reference sequence). CDR3 loop: CSASHILAGGISGQFF. For the CDR3, the DNA is TGCAGTGCTAGCCATATCCTGGCGGGGGGGATATCAGGGCAGTTCTTC.

The chain carries TRBV7-9 and TRBJ2-3; 9 bases are a match to TRBD2. Per germline, CDR1 SEHNR and CDR2 FQNEAQ (reference sequence). V was clipped by 1 base and J by 2 bases; unmatched bases: 10. The CDR3 loop spans 18 amino acids. The DNA for the CDR3 is TGTGCCAGCAGCTTAGGCCCAAGCGGGAGGCCTATCACAGATACGCAGTATTTT. It codes for CASSLGPSGRPITDTQYF.

This chain uses TRBV20-1 with TRBJ2-7; no reliable D call. Trimming removed 7 bases from V and 3 bases from J, with 13 bases in between. The germline V gene has CDR1 DFQATT and CDR2 SNEGSKA (reference sequence). This CDR3 has 12 amino acids. Here the CDR3 DNA reads TGCAGTGTCTCCCGCTTACACTACGAGCAGTACTTC. Translation gives CSVSRLHYEQYF.

On this clonotype itself: A much larger clone differs from this one at a single base, so this may be a read error. The chain joins TRBV3-1 to TRBJ2-5; a possible D gene is TRBD2 (5 bases). Germline assignment: CDR1 LGHDT and CDR2 YNNKEL (reference sequence). The CDR3 spans 13 residues. V gave up 1 base and J gave up 11 bases, with 14 bases separating them. The CDR3 bases are TGTGCCAGCAGCCAAGTGGCCGGGGATGAGCAGTACTTC. It specifies CASSQVAGDEQYF.

This chain links TRBV12-3 or TRBV12-4 with TRBJ1-2; perhaps TRBD1 as D (5 bases). The CDR3 sequence is 14 residues long. V shed 2 bases and J shed 8 bases, with 15 bases lying between them. Written as DNA, the CDR3 is TGTGCCAGCAGTTTAACCCCAGGGTCCATGGGCTACACCTTC. Its protein is CASSLTPGSMGYTF.

As for this clonotype: One end of the junction does not line up with germline, which may come from a read error. The CDR3 DNA reads as TGTGCCAGCAACCACGCGGGACAGGGAGGTTACTATGGCTACATCTTC. This translates into CASNHAGQGGYYGYIF. J is TRBJ1-2 and V is TRBV4-2, with 9 bases fitting TRBD1. Germline assignment: CDR1 LGHNA and CDR2 YNFKEQ. The CDR3 runs 16 residues.